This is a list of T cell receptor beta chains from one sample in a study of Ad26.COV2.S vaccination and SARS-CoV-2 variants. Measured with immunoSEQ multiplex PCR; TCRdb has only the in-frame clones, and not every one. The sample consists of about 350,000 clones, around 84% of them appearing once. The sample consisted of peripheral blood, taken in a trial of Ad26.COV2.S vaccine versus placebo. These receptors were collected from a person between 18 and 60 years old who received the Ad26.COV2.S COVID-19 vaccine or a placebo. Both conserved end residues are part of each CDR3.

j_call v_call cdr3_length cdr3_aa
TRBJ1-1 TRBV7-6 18 CASSLMGLGGRSRTEAFF
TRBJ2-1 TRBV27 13 CASSSLTPTEQFF
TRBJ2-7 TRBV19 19 CASSIEGTSAAGRGPEQYF
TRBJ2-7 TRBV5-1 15 CASSSRDQGSYEQYF
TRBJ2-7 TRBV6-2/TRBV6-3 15 CASSASWDSTYEQYF
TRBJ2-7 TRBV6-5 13 CASRSPTGYEQYF
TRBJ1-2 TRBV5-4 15 CASNSGSRQGAGYTF
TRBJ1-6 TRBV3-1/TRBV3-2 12 CASSQDSGPLHF
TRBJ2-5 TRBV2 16 CASSGGELAGWETQYF
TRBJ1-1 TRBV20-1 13 CSASQGVITEAFF
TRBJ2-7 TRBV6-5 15 CASINGQASPYEQYF
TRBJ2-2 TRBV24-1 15 CATSDPGWVTGELFF
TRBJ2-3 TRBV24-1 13 CATSYQGAHTQYF
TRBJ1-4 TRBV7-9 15 CASSPWGATNEKLFF
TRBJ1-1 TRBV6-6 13 CASSDRGATEAFF
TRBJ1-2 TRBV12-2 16 CASRQGGRGWSYGYTF
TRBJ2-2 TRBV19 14 CASIGGTHTGELFF
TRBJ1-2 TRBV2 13 CASSPTGGDGYTF